The clone carrying this TCR beta chain is a singleton in its sample. This could be a read error, since a much larger clone is one nucleotide away. This sample was taken from a study of CDR3 diversity in severe acne. MiXCR, applied by TCRdb to the PCR reads, yields one record per CDR3 protein. The table shows 79,000 or so distinct CDR3 sequences, with roughly 49% occurring only once. Per germline, CDR1 SGHNT and CDR2 YYREEE (reference sequence). The CDR3 covers 15 residues. The V call is TRBV5-4, the J call TRBJ2-5, with D possibly matching TRBD1 (5 bases). What was sequenced was blood. This receptor was taken from a male donor with severe acne vulgaris. This chain's CDR3 is CASSLGGRSQGTQYF. In nucleotides, the CDR3 is TGTGCCAGCAGCTTGGGGGGCCGGAGCCAAGGGACCCAGTACTTC.